This is a list of T cell receptor beta chains from one sample in a study of CXCR3-negative and CXCR3-positive naive CD8 T cells. TCRdb reprocessed the 5' RACE reads and reports one entry per CDR3 protein, with no DNA. Its table records 150,000 to 160,000 distinct CDR3 sequences. The sample comprised naive CXCR3+ CD8+ T cells from blood. The receptors shown here come from a human donor in good health. Some clones in this sample may be carry-over from other donors' samples. Each CDR3 is given with its conserved first and last residue. Each record gives: J gene, V gene, CDR3 protein.

J: TRBJ1-1
V: TRBV2
CDR3: CASSRLTENRRAFF

J: TRBJ2-1
V: TRBV9
CDR3: CASSVGLAGVYNEQFF

J: TRBJ1-1
V: TRBV9
CDR3: CASSEGQGIGNTEAFF

J: TRBJ2-1
V: TRBV6-2/TRBV6-3
CDR3: CASSKYRGSLNEQFF

J: TRBJ1-6
V: TRBV28
CDR3: CASSSLSPDRNSPLHF

J: TRBJ2-7
V: TRBV7-2
CDR3: CASSLAGGTASYEQYF

J: TRBJ2-1
V: TRBV6-2/TRBV6-3
CDR3: CASSPPSGGYNEQFF

J: TRBJ2-2
V: TRBV28
CDR3: CASSYSLRVADTGELFF

J: TRBJ1-1
V: TRBV5-1
CDR3: CASSFVLGLLDPTEAFF

J: TRBJ2-1
V: TRBV13
CDR3: CASSLGQARSGEQFF

J: TRBJ2-2
V: TRBV30
CDR3: CAWTPGAGAGELFF

J: TRBJ2-1
V: TRBV24-1
CDR3: CATAPGDSNYNEQFF

J: TRBJ2-7
V: TRBV4-3
CDR3: CASSPGLAGGSYEQYF

J: TRBJ1-6
V: TRBV4-2
CDR3: CASSQTGTEYNSPLHF

J: TRBJ2-7
V: TRBV29-1
CDR3: CSVEGTGGSYEQYF

J: TRBJ2-7
V: TRBV28
CDR3: CASSPGLAGRSSYEQYF

J: TRBJ2-3
V: TRBV5-1
CDR3: CASSAPTSGSTDTQYF

J: TRBJ1-6
V: TRBV5-1
CDR3: CASSGGPYNSPLHF

J: TRBJ2-5
V: TRBV2
CDR3: CASSEPKDGGEETQYF

J: TRBJ1-1
V: TRBV27
CDR3: CASLGGGQQNTEAFF

J: TRBJ2-7
V: TRBV28
CDR3: CASSLGGGPDYEQYF

J: TRBJ2-7
V: TRBV20-1
CDR3: CSARDTYEQYF

J: TRBJ2-7
V: TRBV9
CDR3: CASSVGTGHITTYEQYF